This T cell receptor beta chain derives from a study of identical twins. Study-wide points: The degree of excess twin sharing was weaker in beta out-of-frame sequences.

This clonotype has more than one count but fewer than ten. As yet, its antigen is unknown. TCRdb reanalysed the 5' RACE reads using MiXCR and keeps one entry per CDR3 protein. The sample carries about 190,000 distinct CDR3 sequences, approximately 15% recorded once. Deletions cut 8 bases from V and 6 bases from J, with 11 bases between. The CDR3 covers 12 residues. These same records also appear under a second study, on T cells expressing NK-cell markers. That investigation notes: Among four donors, these clonotypes also ranked first in the CD3+CD56-NKG2C+ fraction.

V and J are TRBV12-3 or TRBV12-4 and TRBJ2-1; D is possibly TRBD1 or TRBD2 (5 bases each). This receptor was taken from a young woman in good health. The specimen sequenced was CD8+ T cells sorted from blood. The CDR3 DNA follows: TGTGCCAGCTTACTTGGGGGCAATGAGCAGTTCTTC. This sequence encodes CASLLGGNEQFF.